Many counts were recorded for the clone carrying this TCR beta chain. The antigen remains unidentified. This record comes from a study of T-cell reconstitution after alpha-beta-depleted transplantation in children. Germline V gene data show CDR1 as DFQATT and CDR2 as SNEGSKA (reference sequence). This CDR3 spans 15 amino acids. The J segment lost 8 bases and the V segment lost 5 bases, leaving 15 bases of the junction unmatched. Study-level results: Expanded graft clones, several hundred of them, were reportedly the source of alpha-beta T cells about two months after transplant. By one year post-transplant, T-cell counts and diversity largely arose from T cells that were newly produced.

Preparing the TCRbeta library involved the use of unique molecular identifiers. One entry per CDR3 protein results from TCRdb running MiXCR on the PCR reads. The sample records hundreds of thousands of distinct CDR3 sequences, approximately 8.9% being singletons. This sample comprised PBMCs, mostly from graft donor cells, obtained 180 days after TCRalphabeta/CD19-depleted stem cell transplant. This clonotype originated in a male patient aged 10 to 17 who had a stem cell transplant for acute lymphoblastic leukemia, so the T cells may come from the graft donor. The genes are TRBV20-1 and TRBJ2-1; TRBD2 aligns across 7 bases. The CDR3 nucleotides are TGCAGTGCTCCAACCGGGACTACTGCCTCATATGAGCAGTTCTTC. Its translation: CSAPTGTTASYEQFF.